The clone carrying this TCR beta chain appeared a single time. Only in-frame clones appear in the TCRdb table, and some are missing; sequencing was by immunoSEQ multiplex PCR. This table has tens of thousands of clones, roughly 90% appearing once. This CDR3 region has 16 residues. CDR1 is LGHDT and CDR2 is YNNKEL in the germline V gene (reference sequence). V lost 0 bases and J lost 5; bases outside the gene matches: 6. The sample is drawn from a study of blood T cell repertoires in COVID-19. Study summary: Acute and convalescent COVID-19 samples came from the United States, Italy and Spain.

The receptor was derived from a man in his forties or fifties with acute or convalescent COVID-19. The chain recombines TRBV3-1 (or the pseudogene TRBV3-2) with TRBJ2-1, with 8 bases matching TRBD2. Sequenced input: peripheral blood. Here the CDR3 reads CASSQDPGGDDNEQFF. CDR3 bases: TGTGCCAGCAGCCAAGACCCGGGGGGGGATGACAATGAGCAGTTCTTC.